This record looks at one T cell receptor beta chain sequence and its context. Its antigen is still unknown. The sample is drawn from a study of post-analysis software for immune sequencing data. As for the study in general: Patients had relapsing-remitting, secondary progressive or progressive-relapsing multiple sclerosis; some lacked subtype. Findings and caveats of the study: F measure grouped same-batch samples tightly together. Controls showed lower frequencies than patients for roughly 5 TRBV segments, and TRBV5-6, TRBV5-1 and TRBV20-1 were among these.

CDR1 is MGHDK and CDR2 is SYGVNS in the germline V gene. Trimming at V came to 2 bases and at J to 4 bases, leaving 10 bases not matched to a gene. CDR3 length equals 16 residues. cDNA libraries of TCR beta carried unique molecular identifiers. TCRdb called the PCR reads again in MiXCR, with one record for every CDR3 protein. The sample holds about 560,000 distinct CDR3 sequences; around 40% are singletons and the top ten take about 1.5%. Material: blood. The rearrangement uses TRBV25-1 and TRBJ2-7, with TRBD1 identical over 8 bases. The clonotype comes from a girl aged 5 to 17 with multiple sclerosis. CDR3 sequence: CASSENFAGGLYEQYF. CDR3 nucleotide sequence: TGTGCCAGCAGTGAAAATTTCGCAGGGGGCTTGTACGAGCAGTACTTC.